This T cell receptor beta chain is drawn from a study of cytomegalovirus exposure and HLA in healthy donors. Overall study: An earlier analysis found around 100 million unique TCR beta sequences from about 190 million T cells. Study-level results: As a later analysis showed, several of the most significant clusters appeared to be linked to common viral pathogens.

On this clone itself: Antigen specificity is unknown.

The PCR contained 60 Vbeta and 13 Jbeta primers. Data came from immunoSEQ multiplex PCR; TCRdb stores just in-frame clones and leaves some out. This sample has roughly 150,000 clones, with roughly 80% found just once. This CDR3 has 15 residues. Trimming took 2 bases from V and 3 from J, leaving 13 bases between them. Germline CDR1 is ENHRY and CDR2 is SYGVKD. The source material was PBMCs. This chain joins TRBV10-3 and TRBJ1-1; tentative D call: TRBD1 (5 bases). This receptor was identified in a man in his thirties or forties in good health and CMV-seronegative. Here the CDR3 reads CAISEEPGGDTEAFF. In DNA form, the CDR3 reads TGTGCCATCAGTGAGGAACCGGGAGGGGACACTGAAGCTTTCTTT.